The rows below give T cell receptor beta chains drawn from one sample of a study of CD8+ T cells in alopecia areata. This table comes from immunoSEQ multiplex PCR, and its TCRdb copy is limited to in-frame clones, with some not included. The sample lists 100,000 to 150,000 clones, around 45% occurring once. The sequenced material came from NKG2D-low CD8+ T cells sorted from blood. These receptor sequences come from a human donor with alopecia areata. Both conserved end residues are part of each CDR3. The order of the fields is D gene, J gene, clone size, V gene, CDR3 protein, CDR3 DNA. D genes are given only for firm matches. The size entry is marked missing in some rows and otherwise reads once, few, many or a size class.

>TRBD2|TRBJ2-3|NA|TRBV4-2
CASSQDGLGLADTQYF
TGTGCCAGCAGCCAAGATGGACTAGGATTGGCAGATACGCAGTATTTT
>TRBD1|TRBJ2-7|NA|TRBV5-1
CASSFTGTGGYEQYF
TGCGCCAGCAGCTTTACCGGGACAGGGGGCTACGAGCAGTACTTC
>NA|TRBJ2-3|few|TRBV29-1
CSVEGAAILDTQYF
TGCAGCGTTGAAGGTGCCGCCATTTTAGATACGCAGTATTTT
>NA|TRBJ2-2|NA|TRBV29-1
CSARRGSGELFF
TGCAGCGCCCGACGGGGTTCCGGGGAGCTGTTTTTT
>TRBD1|TRBJ2-2|NA|TRBV4-3
CASSPETGGTGELFF
TGCGCCAGCAGCCCCGAGACAGGGGGCACCGGGGAGCTGTTTTTT
>TRBD1|TRBJ1-3|NA|TRBV30
CAWRGDRTGNTIYF
TGTGCCTGGAGGGGGGACAGGACTGGAAACACCATATATTTT
>NA|TRBJ2-7|few|TRBV28
CASTTVKLGDYEQYF
TGTGCCAGCACCACGGTTAAATTGGGGGACTACGAGCAGTACTTC
>TRBD1|TRBJ2-1|once|TRBV29-1
CSAIPGTGRNEQFF
TGCAGCGCGATCCCCGGGACAGGGAGGAATGAGCAGTTCTTC
>TRBD1|TRBJ2-1|NA|TRBV7-8
CASSAEDRTSTAHNEQFF
TGTGCCAGCAGCGCAGAGGACAGGACCTCTACTGCTCACAATGAGCAGTTCTTC
>NA|TRBJ2-5|few|TRBV29-1
CSVDSRSAAGGYQETQYF
TGCAGCGTTGATTCCAGATCCGCCGCAGGGGGGTACCAAGAGACCCAGTACTTC
>NA|TRBJ2-7|NA|TRBV29-1
CSVEYTFNEQYF
TGCAGCGTTGAATACACTTTCAACGAGCAGTACTTC
>NA|TRBJ2-1|NA|TRBV27
CASYDYNEQFF
TGTGCCAGCTACGACTACAATGAGCAGTTCTTC
>NA|TRBJ2-5|few|TRBV29-1
CSVDGPIETQYF
TGCAGCGTTGACGGTCCCATAGAGACCCAGTACTTC
>TRBD1|TRBJ2-7|once|TRBV30
CAWTGQGDIYEQYF
TGTGCCTGGACCGGACAGGGGGATATCTACGAGCAGTACTTC
>TRBD1|TRBJ2-4|NA|TRBV29-1
CSVEGGTGTDIQYF
TGCAGCGTTGAGGGGGGGACAGGGACAGACATTCAGTACTTC
>NA|TRBJ2-5|NA|TRBV29-1
CSVEGGQRGKTQYF
TGCAGCGTTGAAGGAGGACAGCGCGGAAAGACCCAGTACTTC
>NA|TRBJ2-7|few|TRBV29-1
CSVVFGDYEQYF
TGCAGCGTTGTGTTTGGGGACTACGAGCAGTACTTC
>NA|TRBJ2-1|NA|TRBV27
CASSFLNNEQFF
TGTGCCAGCAGTTTCCTCAACAATGAGCAGTTCTTC
>NA|TRBJ2-2|NA|TRBV7-9
CASPRGGQRSGELFF
TGTGCCAGCCCTCGGGGAGGCCAAAGATCCGGGGAGCTGTTTTTT
>TRBD2|TRBJ2-1|NA|TRBV29-1
CSSRLLAGQSNEQFF
TGCAGCTCCCGGTTACTAGCGGGACAGAGCAATGAGCAGTTCTTC